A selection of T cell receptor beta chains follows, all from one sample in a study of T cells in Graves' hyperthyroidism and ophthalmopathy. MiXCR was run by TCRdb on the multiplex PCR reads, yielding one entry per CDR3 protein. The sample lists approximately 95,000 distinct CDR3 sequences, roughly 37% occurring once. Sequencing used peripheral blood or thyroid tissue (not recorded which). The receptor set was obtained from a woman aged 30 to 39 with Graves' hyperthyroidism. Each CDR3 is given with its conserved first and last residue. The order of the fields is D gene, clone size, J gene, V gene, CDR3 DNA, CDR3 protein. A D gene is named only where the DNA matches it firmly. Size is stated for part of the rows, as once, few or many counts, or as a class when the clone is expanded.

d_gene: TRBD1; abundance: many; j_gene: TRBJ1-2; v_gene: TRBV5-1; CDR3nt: TGCGCCAGCAGCGTGACAGGGGGCAAAAGCTATGGCTACACCTTC; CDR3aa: CASSVTGGKSYGYTF
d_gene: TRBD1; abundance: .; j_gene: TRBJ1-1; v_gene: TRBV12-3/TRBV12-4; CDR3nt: TGTGCCAGCAGAGACAGGGGGCAGGGGACTGAAGCTTTCTTT; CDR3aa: CASRDRGQGTEAFF
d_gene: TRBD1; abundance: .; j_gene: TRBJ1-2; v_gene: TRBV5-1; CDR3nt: TGCGCCAGCAGTTGGGACAGAAACTATGGCTACACCTTC; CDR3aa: CASSWDRNYGYTF
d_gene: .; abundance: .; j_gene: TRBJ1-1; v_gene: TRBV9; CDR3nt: TGTGCCAGCAGCAGGGAGAGGGACGGAAGCACTGAAGCCTTCTTT; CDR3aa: CASSRERDGSTEAFF
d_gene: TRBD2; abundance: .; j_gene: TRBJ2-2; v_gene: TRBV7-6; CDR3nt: TGTGCCAGCAGCTTGCTAGCGGGAGGGGCCGGGGAGCTGTTTTTT; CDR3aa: CASSLLAGGAGELFF
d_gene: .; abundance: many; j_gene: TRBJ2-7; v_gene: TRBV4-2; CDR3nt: TGTGCCAGCAGCCAAGGATACGAGGAGCCCTACGAGCAGTACTTC; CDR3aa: CASSQGYEEPYEQYF
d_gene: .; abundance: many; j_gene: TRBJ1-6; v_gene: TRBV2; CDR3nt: TGTGCCAGCATCAGAGGACTGCGTTATAATTCACCCCTCCACTTT; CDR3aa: CASIRGLRYNSPLHF
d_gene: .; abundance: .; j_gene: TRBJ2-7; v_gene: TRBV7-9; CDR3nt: TGTGCCAGCAGCCTCCCCGGATCCCCCTACGAGCAGTACTTC; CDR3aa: CASSLPGSPYEQYF
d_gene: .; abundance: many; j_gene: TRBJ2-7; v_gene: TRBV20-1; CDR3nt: TGCAGTGCTAGAGATTACGCCGGGACCACCTCCTACGAGCAGTACTTC; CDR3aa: CSARDYAGTTSYEQYF
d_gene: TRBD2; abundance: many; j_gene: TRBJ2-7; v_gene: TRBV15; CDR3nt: TGTGCCACCAGCCTGGGACTAGCGGGAAATCTGGAGCAGTACTTC; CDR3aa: CATSLGLAGNLEQYF
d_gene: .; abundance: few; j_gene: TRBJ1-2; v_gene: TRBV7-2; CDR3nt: TGTGCCAGCAGCTTAGGGGTCTCCTATGGCTACACCTTC; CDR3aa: CASSLGVSYGYTF
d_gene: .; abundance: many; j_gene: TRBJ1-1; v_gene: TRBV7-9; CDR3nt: TGTGCCAGCAGCTTAGGTGGGGGCACCACTGAAGCTTTCTTT; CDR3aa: CASSLGGGTTEAFF
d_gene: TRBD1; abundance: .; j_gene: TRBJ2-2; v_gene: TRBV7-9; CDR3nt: TGTGCCAGCAGCTTGGGCCCGGGACAGACGAACACCGGGGAGCTGTTTTTT; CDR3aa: CASSLGPGQTNTGELFF